The subject of this entry is one T cell receptor beta chain. The same CDR3 also results from other DNA sequences found in this sample. The sample originates from a study of shared clonotypes between healthy human individuals. The CDR3 has 15 amino acids. V lost 0 bases and J lost 3; bases outside the gene matches: 3. Germline V gene data show CDR1 as SGHRS and CDR2 as YFSETQ. TCRdb keeps only in-frame clones here, not all; method: immunoSEQ multiplex PCR. The sample records some 790,000 clones, roughly 72% being singletons. Sequencing was performed on memory CD4+ T cells sorted from blood. Indicated subset: CD45RA-negative fraction. The V call is TRBV5-1, the J call TRBJ2-1, with 7 bases identical to TRBD2. The sequence was collected from a woman in her twenties or thirties in good health. The CDR3 sequence is CASSLASGDYNEQFF. The CDR3, as DNA: TGCGCCAGCAGCTTGGCTAGCGGCGACTACAATGAGCAGTTCTTC. The whole variable domain, remainder taken from reference TRBV5-1 and TRBJ2-1, is KAGVTQTPRYLIKTRGQQVTLSCSPISGHRSVSWYQQTPGQGLQFLFEYFSETQRNKGNFPGRFSGRQFSNSRSEMNVSTLELGDSALYLCASSLASGDYNEQFFGPGTRLTVL.